A selection of T cell receptor beta chains follows, all from one sample in a study of cytomegalovirus exposure and HLA in healthy donors. Data came from immunoSEQ multiplex PCR; TCRdb stores just in-frame clones and leaves some out. The table records 200,000 to 250,000 clones, about 74% of them present only once. The sequencing input was PBMCs. These receptors all stem from a woman aged 25-40 years in good health and CMV-seronegative. CDR3s include the opening cysteine and the closing phenylalanine or tryptophan. D genes are given only for firm matches. For some rows the clone size is stated as once, few or many, or as a class when expanded; others skip it.

j_gene | d_gene | v_gene | abundance | CDR3nt | CDR3aa
TRBJ2-5 | . | TRBV25-1 | . | TGTGCCAGCAGTGAGGTGACTTTTGGTAACCAAGAGACCCAGTACTTC | CASSEVTFGNQETQYF
TRBJ2-5 | TRBD2 | TRBV30 | once | TGTGCCTGGAGCAGAGGACTAGCGGGAGAACGGGAGACCCAGTACTTC | CAWSRGLAGERETQYF
TRBJ2-1 | . | TRBV6-5 | . | TGTGCCAGCCGGCCCGGGTACTCCTACAATGAGCAGTTCTTC | CASRPGYSYNEQFF
TRBJ1-1 | . | TRBV5-1 | . | TGCGCCAGCAGCTTTCAGGGTCAGATCACTGAAGCTTTCTTT | CASSFQGQITEAFF
TRBJ1-1 | . | TRBV7-9 | . | TGTGCCAGCAGCTTAATGGGGGCGCAGACTGAAGCTTTCTTT | CASSLMGAQTEAFF
TRBJ1-1 | . | TRBV2 | . | TGTGCCAGCAGTGAACAGGGGCCCTCGAACACTGAAGCTTTCTTT | CASSEQGPSNTEAFF
TRBJ1-2 | . | TRBV19 | . | TGTGCCACCGGAGCAGGGGGCTACACCTTC | CATGAGGYTF
TRBJ2-7 | TRBD1 | TRBV6-5 | . | TGTGCCAGCAGGGGGACAGGGGGCTCCTACGAGCAGTACTTC | CASRGTGGSYEQYF
TRBJ1-2 | TRBD1 | TRBV11-2 | few | TGTGCCAGCAGCTTACAGGGGGAAGGGTATGGCTACACCTTC | CASSLQGEGYGYTF
TRBJ2-1 | . | TRBV6-5 | few | TGTGCCAGCAGTTATGGTAGGGGTAATGAGCAGTTCTTC | CASSYGRGNEQFF
TRBJ2-7 | . | TRBV27 | . | TGTGCCAGCAGTGCTAATTACGAGCAGTACTTC | CASSANYEQYF
TRBJ1-1 | . | TRBV9 | . | TGTGCCAGCAGCGTAGACGGGGGATCCACTGAAGCTTTCTTT | CASSVDGGSTEAFF
TRBJ1-2 | TRBD1 | TRBV5-6 | . | TGTGCCAGCAGCTCTGGGACAGGTTGGAGGGACTATGGCTACACCTTC | CASSSGTGWRDYGYTF
TRBJ1-1 | . | TRBV4-1 | . | TGCGCCAGCAGCCAAGCCCCCGCCAGGCCGAGTGAAGCTTTCTTT | CASSQAPARPSEAFF
TRBJ2-7 | TRBD2 | TRBV7-8 | . | TGTGCCAGCAGCTCGGGACTAGCGGGGGCGCAGCAGTACTTC | CASSSGLAGAQQYF
TRBJ2-1 | . | TRBV9 | . | TGTGCCAGCAGCGTAGCCGGGGGACTTAACAATGAGCAGTTCTTC | CASSVAGGLNNEQFF
TRBJ2-2 | TRBD1 | TRBV7-9 | . | TGTGCCAGCAGCCACCGCGACAGGGGGTCTCCCGTGGGCACCGGGGAGCTGTTTTTT | CASSHRDRGSPVGTGELFF
TRBJ2-7 | TRBD2 | TRBV10-1 | . | TGCGCCAGCGGGACTAGCGGGACCCACGAGCAGTACTTC | CASGTSGTHEQYF
TRBJ2-7 | . | TRBV4-1 | . | TGCGCCAGCAGCCACCTGGACAGCAACGAGCAGTACTTC | CASSHLDSNEQYF
TRBJ2-2 | . | TRBV29-1 | . | TGCAGCGTTGAATCAAGGGAACAGGGAAACACCGGGGAGCTGTTTTTT | CSVESREQGNTGELFF
TRBJ2-7 | . | TRBV7-6 | . | TGTGCCAGCAGCCTCGGACGGGGGTGGGAGCAGTACTTC | CASSLGRGWEQYF
TRBJ2-5 | . | TRBV5-1 | . | TGCGCCAGCAGCGGACAGTCAACCCAAGAGACCCAGTACTTC | CASSGQSTQETQYF
TRBJ2-2 | TRBD2 | TRBV4-1 | . | TGCGTCAGCAGCCACGTGATAGCGGGGGCGAACACCGGGGAGCTGTTTTTT | CVSSHVIAGANTGELFF
TRBJ2-2 | . | TRBV7-9 | . | TGTTCCAGCAGTCGGGACACCTCCACCGGGGAGCTGTTTTTT | CSSSRDTSTGELFF
TRBJ2-1 | TRBD2 | TRBV5-1 | . | TGCGCCAGCAGCTTTAGCGGGAGGGCGGGCAATGAGCAGTTCTTC | CASSFSGRAGNEQFF
TRBJ2-1 | . | TRBV19 | few | TGTGCCAGTAGTATCTCAGAGGGCGGTGAGCAGTTCTTC | CASSISEGGEQFF
TRBJ1-1 | . | TRBV5-1 | . | TGCGCCAGCAGCTTGGCGGGGGGGAACACTGAAGCTTTCTTT | CASSLAGGNTEAFF
TRBJ2-7 | TRBD1 | TRBV7-2 | few | TGTGCCAGCAGCCCCGGCCTGAGGACAGGTACCTACGAGCAGTACTTC | CASSPGLRTGTYEQYF